A selection of T cell receptor beta chains follows, all from one sample in a study of blood T cell repertoires in COVID-19. The data were produced by immunoSEQ multiplex PCR, yet TCRdb's version contains in-frame clones alone and is incomplete. The sample records around 150,000 clones, under 85% being singletons. The sample taken for sequencing was peripheral blood. The receptors derive from a man aged 70-80 years with acute or convalescent COVID-19. Both conserved end residues are part of each CDR3. D genes are given only for firm matches. Part of the rows lack a size; the others show once, few, many or a class for expanded clones.

v_call	j_call	clone_size	d_call	cdr3_nt	cdr3_aa
TRBV28	TRBJ1-4	-	-	TGTGCCAGCAGTTTATTTGGTACAGGGCCGAATGCAACTAATGAAAAACTGTTTTTT	CASSLFGTGPNATNEKLFF
TRBV5-5	TRBJ1-2	once	TRBD1	TGTGCCAGCAGCTGGACAGGGGTGGTCTATGGCTACACCTTC	CASSWTGVVYGYTF
TRBV27	TRBJ2-7	-	TRBD1	TGTGCCAGCCCAGAGGGGGCCGTCCACGAGCAGTACTTC	CASPEGAVHEQYF
TRBV12-5	TRBJ2-7	-	TRBD2	TGTGCTAGTGGTTTTTCTAGCGGGAGTTTGGTGGCCTACGAGCAGTACTTC	CASGFSSGSLVAYEQYF
TRBV11-3	TRBJ1-2	-	-	TGTGCCAGCAGCCTCCCCGACAGTGACTATGGCTACACCTTC	CASSLPDSDYGYTF
TRBV27	TRBJ2-7	-	-	TGTGCCAGCAGTTCCGCACAGACCCAGCAGTACTTC	CASSSAQTQQYF
TRBV12-5	TRBJ2-1	-	-	TGTGCTAGTGGTTTGATGACAGGCTACAATGAGCAGTTCTTC	CASGLMTGYNEQFF
TRBV5-4	TRBJ1-2	-	-	TGTGCCAGCAGCTTACCGGGGGTCCCTTATGGCTACACCTTC	CASSLPGVPYGYTF
TRBV5-4	TRBJ1-2	-	-	TGTGCCAGCAGCTCTGGACTGAGTAACTATGGCTACACCTTC	CASSSGLSNYGYTF
TRBV4-3	TRBJ2-7	-	-	TGCGCCAGCAGCCAAGAGGCATCGCACGGAGGAACCTCCTACGAGCAGTACTTC	CASSQEASHGGTSYEQYF
TRBV11-3	TRBJ1-1	few	-	TGTGCCAGCAGCTTAGGCGGGAACACTGAAGCTTTCTTT	CASSLGGNTEAFF
TRBV12-3/TRBV12-4	TRBJ1-1	once	-	TGTGCCAGCAGTAATCCCTACACTGAAGCTTTCTTT	CASSNPYTEAFF
TRBV6-2/TRBV6-3	TRBJ1-3	-	-	TGTGCCAGCAGTTACTACAGGAGCTCTGGAAACACCATATATTTT	CASSYYRSSGNTIYF
TRBV6-5	TRBJ1-3	-	TRBD1	TGTGCCAGCAGAAAACAGGGGCGAGGAAACACCATATATTTT	CASRKQGRGNTIYF
TRBV4-1	TRBJ1-5	many	-	TGCGCCAGCAGCCCGTACACAGGGAGCAATCAGCCCCAGCATTTT	CASSPYTGSNQPQHF
TRBV28	TRBJ1-1	-	TRBD1	TGTGCCAGCAGTCCCGGACAGGGGGTAGGGGAAGCTTTCTTT	CASSPGQGVGEAFF
TRBV27	TRBJ2-1	-	TRBD1	TGTGCCAGCAGTTTCAGGGGGTCCTACAATGAGCAGTTCTTC	CASSFRGSYNEQFF
TRBV19	TRBJ2-7	few	-	TGTGCCAGTAGTATATCAGGGATCGGCTCCTACGAGCAGTACTTC	CASSISGIGSYEQYF
TRBV28	TRBJ1-1	-	-	TGTGCCAGCAGTCTAATGAACACTGAAGCTTTCTTT	CASSLMNTEAFF
TRBV4-1	TRBJ2-2	-	TRBD1	TGCGCCAGCAGCCAAAGGGACAGGGGGCTGTCGTGGGAGCTGTTTTTT	CASSQRDRGLSWELFF
TRBV27	TRBJ1-3	few	TRBD1	TGTGCCAGCAGGGGGACAGCTGGAAACACCATATATTTT	CASRGTAGNTIYF
TRBV6-4	TRBJ2-3	many	TRBD2	TGTGCCAGCAGCGCGCTAGCGGGGGGGCACGGAGATACGCAGTATTTT	CASSALAGGHGDTQYF
TRBV5-6	TRBJ1-2	-	TRBD1	TGTGCCAGCAGTTTACAGGGGCTTAGAGGCGGCTACACCTTC	CASSLQGLRGGYTF
TRBV19	TRBJ2-3	-	TRBD2	TGTGCCAGTAGTAGTAGCGGGGGGCCCGGAGATACGCAGTATTTT	CASSSSGGPGDTQYF
TRBV3-1/TRBV3-2	TRBJ2-7	-	-	TGTGCCAGCAGCCGAGATACCTACGAGCAGTACTTC	CASSRDTYEQYF
TRBV6-5	TRBJ2-1	-	TRBD2	TGTGCCAGCAGCCGAAGCGGGGTACGCAATGAGCAGTTCTTC	CASSRSGVRNEQFF
TRBV18	TRBJ1-3	-	TRBD1	TGTGCCAGCTCACCACCAATAGGGACAGGGGCCTCTGGAAACACCATATATTTT	CASSPPIGTGASGNTIYF
TRBV5-8	TRBJ2-3	-	-	TGTGCCAGCAGCTTGGGCGCCGTTGGCGGGAGCACAGATACGCAGTATTTT	CASSLGAVGGSTDTQYF
TRBV6-5	TRBJ1-4	once	TRBD1	TGTGCCAGCTCAGGACAGGGGTTTAATGAAAAACTGTTTTTT	CASSGQGFNEKLFF
TRBV2	TRBJ1-1	few	-	TGTGCCAGCAGTACTACTGACACTGAAGCTTTCTTT	CASSTTDTEAFF
TRBV25-1	TRBJ2-2	-	TRBD2	TGTGCCAGCAGAACTAGCGGGAGTTCGCCCGGGGAGCTGTTTTTT	CASRTSGSSPGELFF
TRBV6-6	TRBJ2-2	-	TRBD2	TGTGCCAGCAAAAGGGAGGGCACCGGGGAGCTGTTTTTT	CASKREGTGELFF
TRBV5-1	TRBJ1-2	-	TRBD1	TGCGCCAGCAGCTTACCGGACAGGAACTATGGCTACACCTTC	CASSLPDRNYGYTF
TRBV5-6	TRBJ1-1	-	TRBD1	TGTGCCAGCAGCATTGGAGGACAGGCGAGGGCTTTCTTT	CASSIGGQARAFF
TRBV2	TRBJ1-1	-	TRBD1	TGTGCCAGCAGTACGGACAGGACTAACACTGAAGCTTTCTTT	CASSTDRTNTEAFF
TRBV9	TRBJ2-7	-	TRBD2	TGTGCCAGCAGCCCTTCGACTAGCGGCTACGAGCAGTACTTC	CASSPSTSGYEQYF
TRBV18	TRBJ1-4	-	-	TGTGCCAGCTCTCCCCTGGTAGGGGGAAATGAAAAACTGTTTTTT	CASSPLVGGNEKLFF